This T cell receptor (beta chain) was found in a study of shared clonotypes between healthy human individuals. Study-level points and caveats: Generation probability values for non-shared clonotypes were lower than those for clonotypes shared by all four donors. Generally, naive subsets came out with larger estimated richness than memory subsets. The study found about 5% of naive CD4 clonotypes shared across a few donors.

Produced via immunoSEQ multiplex PCR; TCRdb's table is partial and in-frame only. This sample carries fewer than 2.5 million clones, approximately 93% of them seen once, and the ten largest clones take more than 0.35%. To note about this clone: As yet, its antigen is unknown.

V dropped 0 bases and J dropped 3; count of bases not matched to a gene: 15. In germline, CDR1 is SGDLS, CDR2 YYNGEE. This CDR3 contains 19 residues. Sequencing was carried out using naive CD4+ T cells from PBMCs. Subset noted: CD45RA+ positively selected. The chain joins TRBV9 to TRBJ2-3, with 8 bases lining up with TRBD2. This receptor was taken from a man aged 18-30 years in good health. Some clones in this sample may be carry-over from other donors' samples. The CDR3 sequence is CASSVASGLAGRGTDTQYF. The DNA of the CDR3 is TGTGCCAGCAGCGTAGCTTCGGGATTAGCGGGGAGGGGGACAGATACGCAGTATTTT.